This TCR beta chain was identified in a study of blood T cell repertoires in COVID-19. Study-wide background: The study drew acute and convalescent COVID-19 samples from the United States, Italy and Spain. The cDNA or gDNA used as material had been derived from T cells, B-cell-depleted T cells, or PBMCs.

Only in-frame clones appear in the TCRdb table, and some are missing; sequencing was by immunoSEQ multiplex PCR. The profile shows 200,000 to 250,000 clones, roughly 87% of them singletons. The J segment lost 4 bases and the V segment lost 6 bases, leaving 3 bases of the junction unmatched. This CDR3 is 15 amino acids long. Germline V CDR1 and CDR2: MNHEY, SMNVEV (reference sequence). The sample comprised peripheral blood. The chain has TRBV27 and TRBJ2-2, with 12 bases lining up with TRBD2. The receptor's source is a young man with active or convalescent COVID-19. The CDR3 DNA reads as TGTGCCAGCAGGCGGACTAGCGGGACCACCGGGGAGCTGTTTTTT. Translated: CASRRTSGTTGELFF.